Given below is one T cell receptor beta chain in context. The data were obtained in a study of PD-L1 blockade in urothelial cancer. Background on the study: Between 0 and 3 chemotherapy regimens preceded treatment for each patient.

V was cut by 1 base and J by 0 bases, with 10 bases left in between. Germline CDR1 SGHDN, CDR2 FVKESK. The CDR3 is 16 residues long. Sequencing used immunoSEQ multiplex PCR; TCRdb keeps in-frame clones, though not all of them. Among approximately 58,000 clones listed, over 75% were seen once. This clonotype originated in a man between 65 and 85 years old with urothelial cancer. The chain employs TRBV14 and TRBJ2-4; D is possibly TRBD1 (5 bases). The sample in question was PBMCs, obtained around atezolizumab (anti-PD-L1) treatment. Here the CDR3 reads CASSQARGIAKNIQYF. In DNA, the CDR3 is TGTGCCAGCAGCCAAGCTAGGGGAATAGCCAAAAACATTCAGTACTTC.